This T cell receptor beta chain appears in the sequencing data of a study of identical twins. TCRdb passed the 5' RACE reads through MiXCR, listing each CDR3 protein once. This table holds 700,000 or so distinct CDR3 sequences, 8% to 9% found once. Healthy Caucasians alone served as donors. This clonotype was detected many times. Its target is not known. V was pared by 10 bases and J by 0 bases, with 16 bases between. In germline, CDR1 is LGHDT, CDR2 YNNKEL (reference sequence). This CDR3 is built from 14 residues. Study-wide results and caveats: Out-of-frame alpha sequences shared by twins showed excess low generation probability. Cord blood beta clonotypes that were abundant carried fewer insertions, and memory repertoires showed no such trend.

The same sample was also studied in work on yellow fever vaccine responses in identical twins.

The J gene is TRBJ2-7, the V gene TRBV3-1; a possible D gene is TRBD2 (6 bases). This TCR was sampled from a woman aged 18-29 years in good health. Sequencing was performed on PBMCs. Written as DNA, the CDR3 is TGTGCCACTGAGAATAGCGGTATCTCCTACGAGCAGTACTTC. Amino acids: CATENSGISYEQYF.